A single TCR beta chain is shown here with its context. Its cognate antigen is unknown. One end of the junction fails to match germline, which may point to a read error. Researchers generated TCR beta cDNA from roughly 510 ng of total RNA, relying on a constant-region primer. TCR beta libraries came from three nested multiplex PCR rounds using slightly modified ARM-PCR. The two initial PCR rounds, about 9 cycles each, used TRBV1-TRBV30 forward and C-beta reverse primers. TCRdb called the multiplex PCR reads again in MiXCR, with one record for every CDR3 protein. The table has about 330,000 distinct CDR3 sequences, 65% seen once; the top ten hold about 6.5%. CDR3 length equals 16 residues. Germline DNA was extracted too, while blood RNA derived from unsorted whole blood. This sample is drawn from a study of tumor-infiltrating lymphocytes in primary liver carcinoma. Overall study context: In every tissue type, samples returned a similar yield of roughly 3.5 to 8 million productive TCRbeta reads.

Findings and caveats of the study: Compared with blood, tumor repertoires held significantly more in their top 250 clones. Overlap between tumor regions exceeded overlap of tumor with adjacent tissue or blood.

This clonotype was obtained from a man aged 35-49 years with primary liver carcinoma and hepatitis B virus infection. The chain combines TRBV12-3 or TRBV12-4 with TRBJ1-5, with D perhaps matching TRBD1 (6 bases). The sample comprised peripheral blood. The CDR3 reads CTSSYLGGFGDQPQHF. CDR3 sequence (DNA): TGTACCAGCAGTTATCTGGGGGGCTTTGGGGATCAGCCCCAACATTTT.